The 16 T cell receptor beta chains listed next were all sequenced from one sample in a study of T cell changes during pregnancy in multiple sclerosis. Sequencing was performed with immunoSEQ multiplex PCR; in TCRdb, only in-frame clones are kept and a portion is missing. The sample holds under 95,000 clones; approximately 95% are singletons and the top ten take about 1%. The material was peripheral blood, obtained in the second trimester of pregnancy. These receptors came from a female donor in good health, enrolled as a control in a pregnancy study.

The V and J genes are TRBV7-2 and TRBJ2-2; 12 positions match TRBD1. Germline V gives CDR1 SGHTA, CDR2 FQGNSA. V lost 4 bases and J lost 4; bases outside the gene matches: 1. This CDR3 comprises 15 residues. CDR3 region: CASSWDRGLTGELFF. CDR3 DNA sequence: TGTGCCAGCAGCTGGGACAGGGGGCTCACCGGGGAGCTGTTTTTT. Full variable domain (outside the CDR3, taken from reference TRBV7-2 and TRBJ2-2): GAGVSQSPSNKVTEKGKDVELRCDPISGHTALYWYRQSLGQGLEFLIYFQGNSAPDKSGLPSDRFSAERTGGSVSTLTIQRTQQEDSAVYLCASSWDRGLTGELFFGEGSRLTVL.

J is TRBJ1-2 and V is TRBV5-1; 9 bases line up with TRBD1. Trimming removed 0 bases from V and 4 bases from J; junction bases left unmatched: 7. The germline gives CDR1 SGHRS, CDR2 YFSETQ. The CDR3 sequence is 16 residues long. The CDR3 spells CASSLAEQGASYGYTF. CDR3 nucleotides: TGCGCCAGCAGCTTGGCCGAACAGGGGGCAAGCTATGGCTACACCTTC.

The rearrangement joins TRBV6-6 to TRBJ2-5; maybe TRBD1 (5 bases). The V end was cut by 2 bases, the J end by 3 bases, with 7 bases between. Looked up from germline, CDR1 is MNHNY and CDR2 is SVGAGI (reference sequence). This CDR3 has 13 residues. The CDR3 is CASSYGAEETQYF. The CDR3 coding sequence is TGTGCCAGCAGTTACGGGGCAGAAGAGACCCAGTACTTC.

For this clone: Different DNA sequences within this sample yield the same CDR3. The chain couples TRBV4-1 to TRBJ2-1; TRBD2 agrees at 13 bases. The CDR3 consists of 15 residues. Germline values: CDR1 MGHRA, CDR2 YSYEKL. With 3 bases clipped from V and 7 bases from J, the junction kept 3 bases outside the gene matches. The CDR3 DNA reads as TGCGCCAGCAGCCACGGACTAGCGGGAGATAATGAGCAGTTCTTC. Translating it yields CASSHGLAGDNEQFF.

V gene TRBV10-1 combines with J gene TRBJ2-3, with D perhaps matching TRBD2 (6 bases). Germline V gene sequence: CDR1 WNHNN, CDR2 SYGVQD (reference sequence). V was shortened by 4 bases and J by 0 bases, with 20 bases between the two germline ends. The length of the CDR3 is 18 residues. The CDR3 DNA reads TGCGCCAGCAGTGCCCAATGTGGGACTGGAGTCAGCACAGATACGCAGTATTTT. Amino acid sequence: CASSAQCGTGVSTDTQYF.

This rearrangement joins TRBV28 to TRBJ1-1; weak D call: TRBD1 (5 bases). The CDR3 has 15 residues. Germline-derived CDR1 and CDR2 are MDHEN and SYDVKM. The V and J ends lost 7 bases and 5 bases respectively, with 20 bases between them. CDR3 amino acids: CASIGAETLRTEAFF. In DNA, the CDR3 is TGTGCCAGCATAGGGGCGGAGACCTTGAGGACTGAAGCTTTCTTT.

The genes are TRBV27 and TRBJ1-4, with D possibly TRBD1 on 6 matching bases. This CDR3 is 15 amino acids long. V gave up 6 bases and J gave up 5 bases, with 16 bases separating them. CDR1 and CDR2 from the germline V gene are MNHEY and SMNVEV (reference sequence). This CDR3 is CASSADRQRNEKLFF. Written as DNA, the CDR3 is TGTGCCAGCAGCGCAGACAGGCAGCGAAATGAAAAACTGTTTTTT.

The gene calls are TRBV1 and TRBJ2-7; the table's TRBD2 call for D was not verified on the DNA. TRBV1 represents a pseudogene. The CDR3 covers 11 residues. CDR3 residues: CTSSPPGEQYF. DNA of the CDR3: TGCACCAGCAGCCCTCCGGGAGAGCAGTACTTC.

V is TRBV5-5 and J is TRBJ2-7; D is undetermined. Trimming stripped 0 bases from V and 6 bases from J, with 7 bases between. The CDR3 totals 12 residues. The germline V gene encodes CDR1 SGHKS and CDR2 YYEKEE (reference sequence). The CDR3 nucleotides are TGTGCCAGCAGCTTGGGGCAGCGCGAGCAGTACTTC. Its translation is CASSLGQREQYF.

The chain recombines TRBV7-2 with TRBJ2-1, with 8 bases fitting TRBD2. V lost 7 bases, J lost 5 bases, and 7 bases stayed unmatched. The CDR3 runs 14 residues. Germline V gene data show CDR1 as SGHTA and CDR2 as FQGNSA. The CDR3 nucleotides read TGTGCCAGCACCGGCGGGAGGTCGAACAATGAGCAGTTCTTC. Translating it yields CASTGGRSNNEQFF.

The genes are TRBV19 and TRBJ2-7; 10 bases match TRBD1. V lost 5 bases and J lost 4; bases outside the gene matches: 5. The CDR3 covers 14 residues. Germline CDR1 is LNHDA and CDR2 is SQIVND (reference sequence). This CDR3 is CASSPGQGVYEQYF. The CDR3 DNA reads as TGTGCCAGTAGTCCCGGACAGGGGGTATACGAGCAGTACTTC.

The chain is built from TRBV7-8 and TRBJ1-5; maybe TRBD1 (6 bases). Germline CDR1 SGHVS, CDR2 FQNEAQ. The length of the CDR3 is 17 residues. The ends were cut back, 3 bases at V and 2 bases at J, with 17 bases in the middle. CDR3 sequence (DNA): TGTGCCAGCAGCTTTTTACTCATAGGGGGAGGCAATCAGCCCCAGCATTTT. It yields the protein CASSFLLIGGGNQPQHF.

The genes are TRBV19 and TRBJ2-2; 7 nucleotides match TRBD1. J was trimmed by 4 bases and V by 0 bases; bases with no gene match: 5. This CDR3 has 16 amino acids. Germline CDR1 LNHDA, CDR2 SQIVND (reference sequence). The CDR3 region is CASSIEARDSTGELFF. The DNA of the CDR3 is TGTGCCAGTAGTATAGAGGCCAGGGACAGCACCGGGGAGCTGTTTTTT.

The chain recombines TRBV27 with TRBJ2-5, with 7 positions matching TRBD2. Germline V gene data show CDR1 as MNHEY and CDR2 as SMNVEV (reference sequence). With V trimmed by 4 bases and J by 0 bases, 8 bases remained unmatched. This CDR3 has 16 residues. This chain's CDR3 is CASSSLSGTNQETQYF. Written as DNA, the CDR3 is TGTGCCAGCAGTTCTCTCTCCGGGACTAACCAAGAGACCCAGTACTTC.

The chain employs TRBV28 and TRBJ2-5, with 10 nucleotides matching TRBD1. The germline gives CDR1 MDHEN, CDR2 SYDVKM. Trimming at V came to 7 bases and at J to 4 bases, leaving 6 bases not matched to a gene. This CDR3 spans 14 amino acids. CDR3 in DNA: TGTGCCAGCACCGGGACAGGGGTCGCAGAGACCCAGTACTTC. This translates into CASTGTGVAETQYF.

V gene TRBV19 combines with J gene TRBJ2-3; possible D gene TRBD1, 6 bases. The length of the CDR3 is 15 residues. The ends were cut back, 5 bases at V and 1 base at J, with 13 bases in the middle. Germline-derived CDR1 and CDR2 are LNHDA and SQIVND (reference sequence). The CDR3 loop reads CASSPSPGGTDTQYF. CDR3 sequence (DNA): TGTGCCAGTAGTCCCTCCCCAGGGGGCACAGATACGCAGTATTTT.